This T cell receptor beta chain was sequenced during a study of cytomegalovirus exposure and HLA in healthy donors. The study's findings and limits: From TCR beta sequences, most subjects' HLA-A and HLA-B alleles were reportedly predicted accurately. Overall, roughly 170 TCR beta chains were annotated as cytomegalovirus-associated. It was taken for granted in presence/absence analyses that sequencing depth across donors was roughly uniform. Specific recognition of CMV antigens was confirmed in vitro for three chains (all CMV-associated).

CDR1 is MDHEN and CDR2 is SYDVKM in the germline V gene. The CDR3 has 10 residues. The table lists this clone with a count of one. The antigen is undetermined. PCR employed 60 Vbeta and 13 Jbeta primers. Using immunoSEQ multiplex PCR, the repertoire was profiled, and TCRdb retains in-frame clones only, with some absent. The sample includes around 90,000 clones, less than 75% of them seen just once. The chain is built from TRBV28 and TRBJ1-1; 7 positions match TRBD1. The receptor was derived from a woman aged 25-40 years in good health and CMV-seropositive. Input material: PBMCs. The CDR3 here is CAVEGQSAFF. Written as DNA, the CDR3 is TGTGCTGTAGAGGGACAGTCAGCTTTCTTT.